This T cell receptor beta chain comes out of a study of T cell changes during pregnancy in multiple sclerosis. This clone showed up just once. The repertoire was sequenced with immunoSEQ multiplex PCR; TCRdb's copy has only in-frame clones and lacks some. Altogether 95,000 to 100,000 clones are present, 80% to 95% being singletons, with the ten largest covering about 3.1%. The V end lost 4 bases, the J end lost 5 bases, and 21 bases lay between the germline ends. Looked up from germline, CDR1 is SGHDT and CDR2 is YYEEEE. The CDR3 contains 17 residues. This receptor was taken from a female donor with multiple sclerosis, enrolled in a pregnancy study. The source material was peripheral blood, sampled in the second trimester of pregnancy. This sequence joins TRBV5-6 and TRBJ1-4; D gene unclear. CDR3 sequence reads: CASSPTRVRALNEKLFF. As DNA, the CDR3 is TGTGCCAGCAGCCCGACCCGGGTGAGGGCCTTGAATGAAAAACTGTTTTTT.